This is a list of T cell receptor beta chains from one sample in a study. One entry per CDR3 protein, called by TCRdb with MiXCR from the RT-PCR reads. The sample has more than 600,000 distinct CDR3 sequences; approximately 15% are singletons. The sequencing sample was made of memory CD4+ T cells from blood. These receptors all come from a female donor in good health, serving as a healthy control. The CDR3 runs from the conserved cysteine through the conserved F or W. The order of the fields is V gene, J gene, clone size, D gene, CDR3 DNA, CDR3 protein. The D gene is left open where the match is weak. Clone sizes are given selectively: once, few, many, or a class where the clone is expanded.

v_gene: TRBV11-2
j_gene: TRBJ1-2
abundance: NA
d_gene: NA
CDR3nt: TGTGCCAGCAGCTTAGACTCGGGTTGGGATGGCTACACCTTC
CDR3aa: CASSLDSGWDGYTF

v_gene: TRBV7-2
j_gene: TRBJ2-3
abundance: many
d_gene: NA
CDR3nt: TGTGCCAGCAGACCTCGGGGGTCGGGCAGCACAGATACGCAGTATTTT
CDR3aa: CASRPRGSGSTDTQYF

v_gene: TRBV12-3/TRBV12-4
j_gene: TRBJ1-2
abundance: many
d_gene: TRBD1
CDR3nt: TGTGCCAGCAGCGAGACAGGGGGCCCCTATGGCTACACCTTC
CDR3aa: CASSETGGPYGYTF

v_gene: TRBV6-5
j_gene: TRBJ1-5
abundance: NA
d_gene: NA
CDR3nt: TGTGCCAGCAGTTCGGCGGAGAGCAATCAGCCCCAGCATTTT
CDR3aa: CASSSAESNQPQHF

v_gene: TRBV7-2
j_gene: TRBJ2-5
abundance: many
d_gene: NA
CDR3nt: TGTGCCAGCAGCCCACACCCTTTGGGCACGAGCCAAGAGACCCAGTACTTC
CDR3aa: CASSPHPLGTSQETQYF

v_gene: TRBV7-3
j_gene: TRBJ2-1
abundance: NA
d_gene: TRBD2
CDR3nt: TGTGCCAGCAGCCCCCTTAGCGGGAGCAATGAGCAGTTCTTC
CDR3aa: CASSPLSGSNEQFF

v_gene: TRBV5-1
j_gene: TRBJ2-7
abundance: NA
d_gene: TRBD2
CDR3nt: TGCGCCAGCAGTTTTGACGGGGGGGGCTACGAGCAGTACTTC
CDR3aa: CASSFDGGGYEQYF

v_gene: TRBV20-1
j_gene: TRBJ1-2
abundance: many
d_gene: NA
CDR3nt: TGCAGTGCTAGAGATGATCAACTGGGGGGCTACACCTTC
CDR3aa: CSARDDQLGGYTF

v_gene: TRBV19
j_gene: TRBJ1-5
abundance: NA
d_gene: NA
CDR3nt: TGTGCCAGTAAGGGGACACACCTTAGCAATCAGCCCCAGCATTTT
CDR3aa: CASKGTHLSNQPQHF

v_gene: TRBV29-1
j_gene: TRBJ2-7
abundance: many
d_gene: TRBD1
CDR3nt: TGCAGCGTTGAAGAAGGGGCCGGACAGGGGGACGAGCAGTACTTC
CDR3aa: CSVEEGAGQGDEQYF

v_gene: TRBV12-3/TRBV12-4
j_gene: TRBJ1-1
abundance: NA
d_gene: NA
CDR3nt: TGTGCCAGCAGACTGGGGGGGGGTCGGCAGGCTTTCTTT
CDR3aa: CASRLGGGRQAFF

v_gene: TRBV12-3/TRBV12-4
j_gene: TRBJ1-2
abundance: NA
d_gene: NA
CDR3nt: TGTGCCACCGGACATAAGGCCGCCTTC
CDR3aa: CATGHKAAF

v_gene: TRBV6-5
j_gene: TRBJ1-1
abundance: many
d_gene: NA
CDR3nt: TGTGCCAGCCTACAGGCATTGGACACTGAAGCTTTCTTT
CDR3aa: CASLQALDTEAFF

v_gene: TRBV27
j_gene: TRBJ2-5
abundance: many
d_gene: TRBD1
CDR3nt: TGTGCCAGCAGTCACGGACAGGGCCAAGAGACCCAGTACTTC
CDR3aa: CASSHGQGQETQYF

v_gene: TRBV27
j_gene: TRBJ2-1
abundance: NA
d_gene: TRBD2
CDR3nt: TGTGCCAGCAGGGTCCTAGCGGGAGGGGACGATGAGCAGTTCTTC
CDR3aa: CASRVLAGGDDEQFF

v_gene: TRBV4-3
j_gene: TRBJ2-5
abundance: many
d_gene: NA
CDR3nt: TGCGCCAGCAGCGACACGTACAAGGCTAGCGCGTACCAAGAGACCCAGTACTTC
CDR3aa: CASSDTYKASAYQETQYF

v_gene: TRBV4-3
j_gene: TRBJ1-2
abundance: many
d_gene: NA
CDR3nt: TGCGCCAGCAGCCAAGATGGGGAAGGAGGGTTAGACTATGGCTACACCTTC
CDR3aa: CASSQDGEGGLDYGYTF

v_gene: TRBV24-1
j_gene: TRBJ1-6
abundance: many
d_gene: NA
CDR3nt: TGTGCCACCAGTGACGGGACCGAGGCTAATTCACCCCTCCACTTT
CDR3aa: CATSDGTEANSPLHF

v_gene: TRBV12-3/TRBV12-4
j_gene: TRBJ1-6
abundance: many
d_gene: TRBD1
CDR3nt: TGTGCCAGCAGGGTCGGGACAGACAATTCACCCCTCCACTTT
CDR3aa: CASRVGTDNSPLHF

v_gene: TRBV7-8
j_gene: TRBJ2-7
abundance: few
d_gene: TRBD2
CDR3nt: TGTGCCAGCAGCATGGGACAGACTAGCGGGGGGACCTACGAGCAGTACTTC
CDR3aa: CASSMGQTSGGTYEQYF

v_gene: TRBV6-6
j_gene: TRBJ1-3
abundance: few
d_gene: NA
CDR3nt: TGTGCCAGCAGTGATCAGCTCTCTGGAAACACCATATATTTT
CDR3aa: CASSDQLSGNTIYF

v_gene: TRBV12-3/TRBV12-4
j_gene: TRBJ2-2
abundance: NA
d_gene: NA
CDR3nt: TGTGCCAGCAGTTTAGTTATGGTGCACGCTAACACCGGGGAGCTGTTTTTT
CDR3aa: CASSLVMVHANTGELFF

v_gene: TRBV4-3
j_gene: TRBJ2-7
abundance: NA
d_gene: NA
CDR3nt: TGCGCCAGCAGCCAAGTAGGGGGGGGGGAGCAGTACTTC
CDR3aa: CASSQVGGGEQYF

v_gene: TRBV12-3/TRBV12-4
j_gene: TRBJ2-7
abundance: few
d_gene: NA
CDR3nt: TGTGCCAGCAGTTCCAAGGGGGGGCTGTCGGGCGAGCAGTACTTC
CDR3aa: CASSSKGGLSGEQYF

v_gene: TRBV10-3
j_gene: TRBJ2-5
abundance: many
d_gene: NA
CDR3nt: TGTGCCATCAGTGAGAGGGGGGACGAGACCCAGTACTTC
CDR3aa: CAISERGDETQYF

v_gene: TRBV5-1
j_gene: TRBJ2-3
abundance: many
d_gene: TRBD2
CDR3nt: TGCGCCAGCAGCTTGGGCCTTAGCGGGAGTGCTACGCAGTATTTT
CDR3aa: CASSLGLSGSATQYF

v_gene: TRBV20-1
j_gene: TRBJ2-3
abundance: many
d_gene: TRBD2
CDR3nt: TGCAGCGGCCGCGAGGGAGGGATAGATACGCAGTATTTT
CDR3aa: CSGREGGIDTQYF

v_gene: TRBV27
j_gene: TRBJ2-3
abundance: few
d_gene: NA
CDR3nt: TGTGCCAGCAGTTTCGGGCTAGGCACAGATACGCAGTATTTT
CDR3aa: CASSFGLGTDTQYF

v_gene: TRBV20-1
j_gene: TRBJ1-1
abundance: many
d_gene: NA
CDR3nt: TGCAGTGCTAGAGATCAATTCATGTTAGTCACTGAAGCTTTCTTT
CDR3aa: CSARDQFMLVTEAFF

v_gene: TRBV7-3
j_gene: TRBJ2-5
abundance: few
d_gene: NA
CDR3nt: TGTGCCAGCAGCTCAACAGGGTCCGAGACCCAGTACTTC
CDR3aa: CASSSTGSETQYF

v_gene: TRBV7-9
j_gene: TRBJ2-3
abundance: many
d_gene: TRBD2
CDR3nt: TGTGCCAGCAGCTGGATCCCGACTAGCGCATTCACAGATACGCAGTATTTT
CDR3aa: CASSWIPTSAFTDTQYF

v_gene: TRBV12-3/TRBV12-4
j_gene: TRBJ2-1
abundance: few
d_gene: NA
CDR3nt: TGTGCCAGCTGGGGCGAAAACTACAATGAGCAGTTCTTC
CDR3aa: CASWGENYNEQFF

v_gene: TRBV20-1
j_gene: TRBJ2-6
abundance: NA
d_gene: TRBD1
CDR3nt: TGCAGTGCTAGAGTCGCCCAGGGGGCTGGGGCCAACGTCCTGACTTTC
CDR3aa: CSARVAQGAGANVLTF

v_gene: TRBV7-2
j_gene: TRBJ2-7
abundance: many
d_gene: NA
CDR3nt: TGTGCCAGCAGCCCCTCATTGACTACCTACGAGCAGTACTTC
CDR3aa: CASSPSLTTYEQYF

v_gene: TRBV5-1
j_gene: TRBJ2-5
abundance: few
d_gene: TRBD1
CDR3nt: TGCGCCAGCAGCCTATGGACAGGGGGGGACCAAGAGACCCAGTACTTC
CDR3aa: CASSLWTGGDQETQYF

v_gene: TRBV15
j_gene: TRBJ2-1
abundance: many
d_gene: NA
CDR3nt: TGTGCCACCAGCAGAGCTAGATCTGAGCAGTTCTTC
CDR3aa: CATSRARSEQFF

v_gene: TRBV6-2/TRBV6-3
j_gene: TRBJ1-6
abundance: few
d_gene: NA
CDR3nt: TGTGCCAGCAGTTACCTCGGCCAGGGATATAATTCACCCCTCCACTTT
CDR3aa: CASSYLGQGYNSPLHF

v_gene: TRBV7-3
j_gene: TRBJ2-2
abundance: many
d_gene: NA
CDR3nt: TGTGCCAGCAGCCCTCAGTCGTTCGCGAACACCGGGGAGCTGTTTTTT
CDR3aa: CASSPQSFANTGELFF

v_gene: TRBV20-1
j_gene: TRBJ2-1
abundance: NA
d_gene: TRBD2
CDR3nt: TGCAGTGCTATAAGACTAGCGGGTTACAATGAGCAGTTCTTC
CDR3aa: CSAIRLAGYNEQFF

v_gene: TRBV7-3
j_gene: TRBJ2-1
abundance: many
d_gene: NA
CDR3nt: TGTGCCAGCAGCGAAGTTGGGGATGAGCAGTTCTTC
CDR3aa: CASSEVGDEQFF

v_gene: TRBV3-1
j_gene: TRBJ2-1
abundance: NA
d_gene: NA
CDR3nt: TGTGCCAGCAGCCCCGGGATCTCCTACAATGAGCAGTTCTTC
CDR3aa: CASSPGISYNEQFF

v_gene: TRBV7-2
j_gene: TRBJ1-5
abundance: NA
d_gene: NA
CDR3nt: TGTGCCAGCAGCCTATCTCGGGCAGGCTACAATCAGCCCCAGCATTTT
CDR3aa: CASSLSRAGYNQPQHF

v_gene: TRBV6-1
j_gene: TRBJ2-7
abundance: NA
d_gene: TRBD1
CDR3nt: TGTGCTATAAAGAGGGGACAGGCCTACGAGCAGTACTTC
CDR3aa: CAIKRGQAYEQYF